Listed here are 18 T cell receptor beta chains from one sample, sequenced in a study of naive CD8 T cells in extremely preterm neonates. Sequencing was performed with immunoSEQ multiplex PCR; in TCRdb, only in-frame clones are kept and a portion is missing. The table has roughly 5,700 clones, roughly 96% seen once; the top ten hold 0.3% to 0.4%. Source material: naive CD8+ T cells from blood. The source is a human donor in good health.

The chain combines TRBV19 with TRBJ2-7, with D perhaps matching TRBD1 (5 bases). Trimming cost V 6 bases and J 2 bases, with 20 bases left between them. The germline V gene encodes CDR1 LNHDA and CDR2 SQIVND (reference sequence). The CDR3 is made up of 16 amino acids. The CDR3 nucleotides are TGTGCCAGTAGATCCCAGGCCGTAGGGGCGCCCTACGAGCAGTACTTC. It is translated as CASRSQAVGAPYEQYF.

V is TRBV21-1 and J is TRBJ2-3; TRBD1 was called by the table and not checked on the DNA. TRBV21-1 constitutes a pseudogene. The CDR3 sequence is 13 residues long. Written as DNA, the CDR3 is TGTGCCAGCAGCACGAGCAGGGGGAATACGCAGTATTTT. Translated, it gives CASSTSRGNTQYF.

V and J are TRBV11-2 and TRBJ2-5; TRBD2 matches at 15 bases. Germline-derived CDR1 and CDR2 are SGHAT and FQNNGV. Unmatched junction bases numbered 7, after V lost 5 bases and J lost 0 bases. The CDR3 runs to 18 residues. CDR3 nucleotides: TGTGCCAGCAGCCCGGGACTAGCGGGGGGCTACTACCAAGAGACCCAGTACTTC. Its protein is CASSPGLAGGYYQETQYF.

The V call is TRBV29-1, the J call TRBJ1-5; TRBD1 is a possible D gene (6 bases). The germline gives CDR1 SQVTM, CDR2 ANQGSEA. The V gene lost 7 bases and the J gene lost 5 bases, with 15 bases spanning the gap. The CDR3 loop spans 13 amino acids. CDR3 amino acids: CSAKGDNHQPQHF. DNA of the CDR3: TGCAGCGCCAAGGGGGACAACCATCAGCCCCAGCATTTT.

The gene calls are TRBV4-3 and TRBJ1-4, with D tentatively TRBD1 (6 bases). Per the germline V gene, CDR1 is LGHNA and CDR2 is YSLEER. The CDR3 length is 15 residues. The ends were cut back, 0 bases at V and 5 bases at J, with 10 bases in the middle. The CDR3 nucleotides are TGCGCCAGCAGCCAAGAGGGCAGGGGAAATGAAAAACTGTTTTTT. Its translation is CASSQEGRGNEKLFF.

This chain uses TRBV12-5 with TRBJ1-2; D gene ambiguous. The CDR3 is 16 amino acids. The germline gives CDR1 LGHNT, CDR2 FRNRAP. V lost 5 bases, J lost 0 bases, and 16 bases lay in between. Here the CDR3 DNA reads TGTGCTAGTGGTCCTATATACCCCTCGTCTAACTATGGCTACACCTTC. This encodes CASGPIYPSSNYGYTF.

This clone has just a few counts. The chain recombines TRBV10-3 with TRBJ1-2, with D unclear. V gave up 7 bases and J gave up 4 bases, with 13 bases separating them. The CDR3 sequence is 13 residues long. The germline CDR1 and CDR2 sequences are ENHRY and SYGVKD. The CDR3 region has the DNA TGTGCCATCACGGTCGAGCCGCTCTATGGCTACACCTTC. It translates to CAITVEPLYGYTF.

The J gene is TRBJ2-7, the V gene TRBV19, with D perhaps matching TRBD2 (6 bases). Trimming pared 4 bases from V and 5 bases from J, leaving 15 bases between. Germline V gene data show CDR1 as LNHDA and CDR2 as SQIVND (reference sequence). The CDR3 runs to 14 residues. DNA of the CDR3: TGTGCCAGTAGTACTCGGACGGGGGATCACGAGCAGTACTTC. Translated: CASSTRTGDHEQYF.

This clone came up once. V and J are TRBV18 and TRBJ2-5, with D perhaps matching TRBD1 (6 bases). With 3 bases removed from V and 1 base from J, the gap between germline ends came to 15 bases. This CDR3 is 16 amino acids long. CDR1 is KGHSH and CDR2 is LQKENI in the germline V gene. CDR3 DNA sequence: TGTGCCAGCTCACCGAGTTTGGGACAAAGCCAAGAGACCCAGTACTTC. Amino acid sequence: CASSPSLGQSQETQYF.

The rearrangement uses TRBV5-6 and TRBJ1-3, with D perhaps matching TRBD1 (5 bases). The CDR3 has 17 residues. The germline V gene encodes CDR1 SGHDT and CDR2 YYEEEE. Trimming removed 1 base at V and 0 bases at J, with 14 bases between. The CDR3 region has the DNA TGTGCCAGCAGCTTGAGAAGCGGGGGTTACTCTGGAAACACCATATATTTT. This gives the protein CASSLRSGGYSGNTIYF.

V and J are TRBV28 and TRBJ2-4; tentatively, D is TRBD2 (6 bases). This CDR3 has 15 amino acids. Germline V lookup: CDR1 MDHEN, CDR2 SYDVKM. Between the trimmed V and J ends, which lost 6 bases and 1 base, there was a span of 13 bases. The CDR3 spells CASSAGGSAKNIQYF. In nucleotides, the CDR3 is TGTGCCAGCAGCGCCGGGGGTTCGGCCAAAAACATTCAGTACTTC.

This chain connects TRBV2 to TRBJ2-7; the D gene is possibly TRBD1 (7 bases). Germline lookup yields CDR1 SNHLY and CDR2 FYNNEI. The CDR3 sequence is 14 residues long. V lost 4 bases, J lost 0 bases, and 10 bases lay in between. The CDR3 DNA reads as TGTGCCAGCAGTGTCCAGGGGGGCTCCTACGAGCAGTACTTC. Its translation is CASSVQGGSYEQYF.

As concerns this clone: At one of its ends the junction is not consistent with the germline gene, which may arise from a read error. V is TRBV5-6 and J is TRBJ1-2; D call uncertain. CDR1 and CDR2 from the germline V gene are SGHDT and YYEEEE. CDR3 length: 13 residues. Here the CDR3 DNA reads TGTGCCAGCACCTTGGGCTATTACTATGGCTACACCTTC. Amino acid sequence: CASTLGYYYGYTF. The full variable domain, with the rest looked up from reference TRBV5-6 and TRBJ1-2, is DAGVTQSPTHLIKTRGQQVTLRCSPKSGHDTVSWYQQALGQGPQFIFQYYEEEERQRGNFPDRFSGHQFPNYSSELNVNALLLGDSALYLCASTLGYYYGYTFGSGTRLTVV.

The chain recombines TRBV10-3 with TRBJ2-1, with TRBD2 matching 11 bases. This CDR3 spans 14 amino acids. Trimming cost V 5 bases and J 8 bases; bases outside gene matches: 5. Per the germline V gene, CDR1 is ENHRY and CDR2 is SYGVKD. The CDR3, as DNA: TGTGCCATCAGTCTAGCGGGAGGTAGGGATGAGCAGTTCTTC. Its translation is CAISLAGGRDEQFF.

This clone has just one count. V and J are TRBV29-1 and TRBJ1-1; no firm D call. The CDR3 covers 13 residues. Looked up from germline, CDR1 is SQVTM and CDR2 is ANQGSEA. V dropped 6 bases and J dropped 2 bases, with 13 bases sitting between them. CDR3 sequence: CSVQGRGNTEAFF. CDR3 sequence (DNA): TGCAGCGTCCAAGGACGGGGAAACACTGAAGCTTTCTTT.

The CDR3 DNA follows: TGTGCCAGCAGCTTGGCGTTCAGGGGGAACTCCTACGAGCAGTACTTC. Translated: CASSLAFRGNSYEQYF. The chain is built from TRBV5-6 and TRBJ2-7, with 7 bases that match TRBD1. The CDR3 sequence is 16 residues long. CDR1 is SGHDT and CDR2 is YYEEEE in the germline V gene. With V trimmed by 0 bases and J by 0 bases, 6 bases remained unmatched.

This clone appeared a single time. The chain joins TRBV5-1 to TRBJ1-6; D call uncertain. Per germline, CDR1 SGHRS and CDR2 YFSETQ. The germline V and J ends were trimmed by 1 base and 7 bases, with 9 bases remaining between them. The CDR3 runs to 14 residues. CDR3 nucleotide sequence: TGCGCCAGCAGCTTGAGAACGGGGAATTCACCCCTCCACTTT. Translation: CASSLRTGNSPLHF.

The chain uses TRBV28 and TRBJ2-7; D is possibly TRBD1 (5 bases). V lost 4 bases and J 1 base, leaving 11 bases between the germline ends. Germline CDR1 is MDHEN and CDR2 is SYDVKM. The CDR3 contains 14 residues. For the CDR3, the DNA is TGTGCCAGCAGTTCAGGGCCCCAATCCTACGAGCAGTACTTC. This codes for CASSSGPQSYEQYF.